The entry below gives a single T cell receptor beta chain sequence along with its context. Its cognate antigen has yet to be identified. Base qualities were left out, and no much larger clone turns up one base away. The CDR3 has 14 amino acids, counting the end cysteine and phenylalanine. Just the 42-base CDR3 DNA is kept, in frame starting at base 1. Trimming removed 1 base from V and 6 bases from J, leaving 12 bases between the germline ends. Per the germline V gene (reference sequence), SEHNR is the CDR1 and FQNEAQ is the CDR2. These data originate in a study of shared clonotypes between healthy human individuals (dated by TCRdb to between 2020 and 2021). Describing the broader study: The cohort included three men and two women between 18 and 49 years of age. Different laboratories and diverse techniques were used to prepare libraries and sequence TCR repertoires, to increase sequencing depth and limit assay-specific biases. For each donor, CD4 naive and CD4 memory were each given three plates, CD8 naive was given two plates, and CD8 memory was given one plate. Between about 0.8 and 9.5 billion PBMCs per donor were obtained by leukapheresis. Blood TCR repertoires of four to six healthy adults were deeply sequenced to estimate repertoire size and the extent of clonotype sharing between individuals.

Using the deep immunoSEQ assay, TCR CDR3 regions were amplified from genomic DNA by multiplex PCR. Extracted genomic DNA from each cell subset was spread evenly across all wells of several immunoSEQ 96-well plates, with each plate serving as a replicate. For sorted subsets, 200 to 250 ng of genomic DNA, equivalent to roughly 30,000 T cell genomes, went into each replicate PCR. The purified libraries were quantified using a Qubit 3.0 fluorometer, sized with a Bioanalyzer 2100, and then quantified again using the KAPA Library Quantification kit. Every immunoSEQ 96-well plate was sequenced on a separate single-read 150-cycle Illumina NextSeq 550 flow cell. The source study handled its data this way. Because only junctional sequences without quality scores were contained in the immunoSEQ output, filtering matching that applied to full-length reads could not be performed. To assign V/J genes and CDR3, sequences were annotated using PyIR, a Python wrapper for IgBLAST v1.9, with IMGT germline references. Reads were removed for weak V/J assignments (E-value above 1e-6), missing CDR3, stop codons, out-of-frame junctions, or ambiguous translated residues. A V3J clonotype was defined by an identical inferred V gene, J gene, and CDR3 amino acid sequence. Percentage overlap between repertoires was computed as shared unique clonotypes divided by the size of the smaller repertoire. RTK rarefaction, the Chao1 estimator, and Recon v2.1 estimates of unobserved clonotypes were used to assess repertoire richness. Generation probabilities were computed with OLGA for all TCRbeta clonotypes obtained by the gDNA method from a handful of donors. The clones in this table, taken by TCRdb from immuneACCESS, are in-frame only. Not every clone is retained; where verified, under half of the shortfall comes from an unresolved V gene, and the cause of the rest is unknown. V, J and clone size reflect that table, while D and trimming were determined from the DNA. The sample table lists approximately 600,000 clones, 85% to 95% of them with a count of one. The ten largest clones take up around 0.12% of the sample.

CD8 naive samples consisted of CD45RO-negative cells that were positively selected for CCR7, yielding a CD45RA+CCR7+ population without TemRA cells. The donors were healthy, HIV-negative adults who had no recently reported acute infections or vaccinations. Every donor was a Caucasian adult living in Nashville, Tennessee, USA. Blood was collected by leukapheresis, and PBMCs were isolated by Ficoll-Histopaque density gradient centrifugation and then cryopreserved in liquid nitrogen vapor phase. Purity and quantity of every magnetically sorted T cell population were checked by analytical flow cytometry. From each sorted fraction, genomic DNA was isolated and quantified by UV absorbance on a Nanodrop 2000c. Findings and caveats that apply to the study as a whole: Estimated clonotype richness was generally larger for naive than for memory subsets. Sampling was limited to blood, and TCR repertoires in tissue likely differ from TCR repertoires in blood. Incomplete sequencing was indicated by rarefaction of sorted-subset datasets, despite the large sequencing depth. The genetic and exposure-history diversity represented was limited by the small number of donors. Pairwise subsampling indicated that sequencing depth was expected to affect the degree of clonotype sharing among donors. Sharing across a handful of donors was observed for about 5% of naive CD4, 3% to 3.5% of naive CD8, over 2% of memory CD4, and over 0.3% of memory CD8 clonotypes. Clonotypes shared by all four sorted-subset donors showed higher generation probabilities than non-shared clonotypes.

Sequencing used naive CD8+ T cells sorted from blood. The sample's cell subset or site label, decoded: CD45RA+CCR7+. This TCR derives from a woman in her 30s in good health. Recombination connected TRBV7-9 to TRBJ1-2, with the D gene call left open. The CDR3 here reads CASSLVRHLDGYTF. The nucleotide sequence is TGTGCCAGCAGCTTAGTACGTCACTTAGATGGCTACACCTTC.